The rows below give T cell receptor beta chains drawn from one sample of a study of shared clonotypes between healthy human individuals. Sequencing was performed with immunoSEQ multiplex PCR; in TCRdb, only in-frame clones are kept and a portion is missing. The repertoire holds 2,500,000 or so clones, with approximately 94% as singletons. Sequencing was performed on naive CD4+ T cells sorted from blood. The receptors come from a man younger than 30 in good health. Both conserved end residues are part of each CDR3. Fields, in order: clone size, J gene, V gene, D gene, CDR3 protein, CDR3 DNA. The D gene is left open where the match is weak. Clone size is given for some rows only: seen once, a few or many times, or a class if the clone is expanded.

clone_size: NA
j_call: TRBJ2-3
v_call: TRBV10-3
d_call: NA
cdr3_aa: CAISGWTGTDTQYF
cdr3_nt: TGTGCCATCAGTGGATGGACTGGGACAGATACGCAGTATTTT

clone_size: NA
j_call: TRBJ2-7
v_call: TRBV7-9
d_call: TRBD2
cdr3_aa: CASSLVILAGEFEQYF
cdr3_nt: TGTGCCAGCTCGCTGGTTATCCTAGCGGGAGAATTCGAGCAGTACTTC

clone_size: NA
j_call: TRBJ2-3
v_call: TRBV10-3
d_call: NA
cdr3_aa: CAISESQGTSTDTQYF
cdr3_nt: TGTGCCATCAGTGAGTCTCAGGGTACGAGCACAGATACGCAGTATTTT

clone_size: NA
j_call: TRBJ1-1
v_call: TRBV7-2
d_call: TRBD1
cdr3_aa: CASSLGGLGGQLTEAFF
cdr3_nt: TGTGCCAGCAGCTTAGGAGGACTTGGGGGACAGCTCACTGAAGCTTTCTTT

clone_size: NA
j_call: TRBJ2-5
v_call: TRBV7-2
d_call: NA
cdr3_aa: CASSTSVETQYF
cdr3_nt: TGTGCCAGCAGTACCTCGGTGGAGACCCAGTACTTC

clone_size: NA
j_call: TRBJ2-5
v_call: TRBV6-4
d_call: TRBD1
cdr3_aa: CASPAPGQWGETQYF
cdr3_nt: TGTGCCAGCCCCGCCCCGGGACAGTGGGGGGAGACCCAGTACTTC

clone_size: NA
j_call: TRBJ2-2
v_call: TRBV5-1
d_call: NA
cdr3_aa: CASSLAGGNTGELFF
cdr3_nt: TGCGCCAGCAGCTTGGCCGGGGGAAACACCGGGGAGCTGTTTTTT

clone_size: NA
j_call: TRBJ2-4
v_call: TRBV30
d_call: TRBD1
cdr3_aa: CAWNPGQGENIQYF
cdr3_nt: TGTGCCTGGAATCCGGGACAGGGCGAAAACATTCAGTACTTC

clone_size: many
j_call: TRBJ2-7
v_call: TRBV27
d_call: TRBD1
cdr3_aa: CASSFLLVRQGSPHEQYF
cdr3_nt: TGTGCCAGCAGTTTCCTCCTTGTTCGACAGGGCTCTCCTCACGAGCAGTACTTC

clone_size: once
j_call: TRBJ2-5
v_call: TRBV9
d_call: TRBD1
cdr3_aa: CASSLGTGGETQYF
cdr3_nt: TGTGCCAGCAGCCTTGGGACAGGGGGAGAGACCCAGTACTTC

clone_size: NA
j_call: TRBJ1-5
v_call: TRBV28
d_call: TRBD1
cdr3_aa: CAARTGGAVDQPQHF
cdr3_nt: TGTGCCGCTCGAACAGGGGGCGCGGTGGATCAGCCCCAGCATTTT

clone_size: NA
j_call: TRBJ2-1
v_call: TRBV7-2
d_call: NA
cdr3_aa: CASSYGVRTYNEQFF
cdr3_nt: TGTGCCAGCAGCTATGGGGTGCGAACCTACAATGAGCAGTTCTTC

clone_size: once
j_call: TRBJ2-7
v_call: TRBV5-1
d_call: NA
cdr3_aa: CASSGTPKTYEQYF
cdr3_nt: TGCGCCAGCAGCGGGACGCCAAAGACCTACGAGCAGTACTTC

clone_size: NA
j_call: TRBJ2-3
v_call: TRBV5-1
d_call: NA
cdr3_aa: CASSLVASSTDTQYF
cdr3_nt: TGCGCCAGCAGCTTGGTAGCTAGCAGCACAGATACGCAGTATTTT

clone_size: NA
j_call: TRBJ1-1
v_call: TRBV2
d_call: NA
cdr3_aa: CASGVAREGTEAFF
cdr3_nt: TGTGCCAGCGGAGTAGCTAGGGAGGGCACTGAAGCTTTCTTT

clone_size: NA
j_call: TRBJ2-5
v_call: TRBV5-1
d_call: TRBD2
cdr3_aa: CASSRTSQETQYF
cdr3_nt: TGCGCCAGCAGCAGGACTAGCCAAGAGACCCAGTACTTC

clone_size: NA
j_call: TRBJ2-7
v_call: TRBV6-1
d_call: NA
cdr3_aa: CASRRRDKLDEQYF
cdr3_nt: TGTGCCAGCAGGCGCCGGGATAAACTAGACGAGCAGTACTTC

clone_size: NA
j_call: TRBJ2-2
v_call: TRBV4-3
d_call: NA
cdr3_aa: CASSQVDRNTGELFF
cdr3_nt: TGCGCCAGCAGCCAAGTTGACAGGAACACCGGGGAGCTGTTTTTT

clone_size: NA
j_call: TRBJ2-7
v_call: TRBV5-1
d_call: TRBD2
cdr3_aa: CASSVTQLAGPYEQYF
cdr3_nt: TGCGCCAGCAGTGTTACCCAACTAGCGGGACCCTACGAGCAGTACTTC

clone_size: NA
j_call: TRBJ1-5
v_call: TRBV2
d_call: NA
cdr3_aa: CASSPGTQAPQHF
cdr3_nt: TGTGCCAGCAGCCCCGGGACCCAAGCGCCCCAGCATTTT

clone_size: NA
j_call: TRBJ2-5
v_call: TRBV2
d_call: TRBD2
cdr3_aa: CASKQRGGDGETQYF
cdr3_nt: TGTGCCAGCAAACAAAGGGGAGGGGACGGGGAGACCCAGTACTTC

clone_size: NA
j_call: TRBJ2-7
v_call: TRBV28
d_call: TRBD1
cdr3_aa: CASSRGDRGHSEQYF
cdr3_nt: TGTGCCAGCAGCCGGGGGGACAGGGGGCACAGCGAGCAGTACTTC

clone_size: NA
j_call: TRBJ1-5
v_call: TRBV5-4
d_call: TRBD1
cdr3_aa: CASSLDRVQPQHF
cdr3_nt: TGTGCCAGCAGCCTGGACAGGGTTCAGCCCCAGCATTTT

clone_size: NA
j_call: TRBJ2-7
v_call: TRBV30
d_call: TRBD2
cdr3_aa: CAWTASGAYEQYF
cdr3_nt: TGTGCCTGGACGGCTAGCGGGGCCTACGAGCAGTACTTC

clone_size: few
j_call: TRBJ1-4
v_call: TRBV27
d_call: NA
cdr3_aa: CASSLTGVNEKLFF
cdr3_nt: TGTGCCAGCAGTTTAACCGGAGTGAATGAAAAACTGTTTTTT

clone_size: few
j_call: TRBJ1-5
v_call: TRBV7-9
d_call: NA
cdr3_aa: CASSWQDSNQPQHF
cdr3_nt: TGTGCCAGCAGCTGGCAGGATAGCAATCAGCCCCAGCATTTT

clone_size: NA
j_call: TRBJ1-1
v_call: TRBV2
d_call: NA
cdr3_aa: CASSQGRNTEAFF
cdr3_nt: TGTGCCAGCTCCCAGGGGCGGAACACTGAAGCTTTCTTT

clone_size: NA
j_call: TRBJ2-2
v_call: TRBV7-7
d_call: NA
cdr3_aa: CASSPGYRGELFF
cdr3_nt: TGTGCTAGCAGCCCAGGGTATAGGGGGGAGCTGTTTTTT

clone_size: NA
j_call: TRBJ2-5
v_call: TRBV5-1
d_call: NA
cdr3_aa: CASSPGTHGRETQYF
cdr3_nt: TGCGCCAGCAGCCCCGGGACTCACGGGCGAGAGACCCAGTACTTC

clone_size: NA
j_call: TRBJ1-6
v_call: TRBV2
d_call: NA
cdr3_aa: CACGAASSYNSPLHF
cdr3_nt: TGTGCCTGCGGGGCAGCAAGCTCCTATAATTCACCCCTCCACTTT

clone_size: few
j_call: TRBJ1-1
v_call: TRBV30
d_call: NA
cdr3_aa: CAWARTAQGAFF
cdr3_nt: TGTGCCTGGGCTAGGACAGCGCAGGGAGCTTTCTTT